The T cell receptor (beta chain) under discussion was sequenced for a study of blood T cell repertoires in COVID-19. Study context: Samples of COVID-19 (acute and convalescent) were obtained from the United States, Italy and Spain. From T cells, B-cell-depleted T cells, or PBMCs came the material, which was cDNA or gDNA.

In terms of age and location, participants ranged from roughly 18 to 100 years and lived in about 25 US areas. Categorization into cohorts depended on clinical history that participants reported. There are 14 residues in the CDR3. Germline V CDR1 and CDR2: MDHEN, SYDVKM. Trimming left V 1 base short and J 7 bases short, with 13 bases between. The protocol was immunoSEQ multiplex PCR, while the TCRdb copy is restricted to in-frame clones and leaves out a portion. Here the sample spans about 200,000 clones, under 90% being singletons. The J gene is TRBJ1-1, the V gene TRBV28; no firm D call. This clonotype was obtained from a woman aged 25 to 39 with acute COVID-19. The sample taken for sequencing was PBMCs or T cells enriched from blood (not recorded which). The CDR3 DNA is TGTGCCAGCAGTTTATTGATCGCGGCAGTTGAAGCTTTCTTT. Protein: CASSLLIAAVEAFF.